The 19 T cell receptor beta chains in this list originate from one sample, sequenced in a study of cytomegalovirus exposure and HLA in healthy donors. PCR primers comprised 60 Vbeta and 13 Jbeta primers. Data came from immunoSEQ multiplex PCR; TCRdb stores just in-frame clones and leaves some out. The table has 150,000 to 200,000 clones, about four fifths seen once. The sequencing input was PBMCs. The receptors were sampled from a man in his forties in good health and CMV-seropositive.

This clone showed up just once. J is TRBJ2-5 and V is TRBV7-8; 8 nucleotides agree with TRBD2. Germline V gene lookup returns CDR1 SGHVS and CDR2 FQNEAQ. J gave up 7 bases and V 10 bases, and 11 bases lay outside the gene matches. The CDR3 spans 13 residues. CDR3 nucleotides: TGTGCCACCCTCCCGGGACTAGGCGCGACCCAGTACTTC. Translating gives CATLPGLGATQYF. The full variable domain, rest sourced from reference TRBV7-8 and TRBJ2-5, is GAGVSQSPRYKVAKRGQDVALRCDPISGHVSLFWYQQALGQGPEFLTYFQNEAQLDKSGLPSDRFFAERPEGSVSTLKIQRTQQEDSAVYLCATLPGLGATQYFGPGTRLLVL.

V gene TRBV14 combines with J gene TRBJ2-7, with D perhaps matching TRBD2 (5 bases). Germline CDR1 and CDR2: SGHDN and FVKESK. The CDR3 runs to 13 residues. V was trimmed by 3 bases and J by 3 bases, leaving 9 bases between them. The CDR3 is CASSHSSGYEQYF. In DNA, the CDR3 is TGTGCCAGCAGCCACTCAAGCGGCTACGAGCAGTACTTC.

The V and J genes are TRBV7-2 and TRBJ2-7; D unresolved. The CDR3 spans 11 residues. CDR1 and CDR2 from the germline V gene are SGHTA and FQGNSA. V was trimmed by 5 bases and J by 3 bases, leaving 5 bases between them. The DNA of the CDR3 is TGTGCCAGCAGCCTTAACTACGAGCAGTACTTC. The encoded protein is CASSLNYEQYF.

The chain is built from TRBV4-2 and TRBJ2-7, with TRBD2 matching 8 bases. J gave up 7 bases and V 0 bases, and 14 bases lay outside the gene matches. The CDR3 has 17 residues. Looked up from germline, CDR1 is LGHNA and CDR2 is YNFKEQ. The CDR3 DNA reads TGTGCCAGCAGCCAAGATCGAGGAGGAGCGGGAGCGGGGGAGCAGTACTTC. Protein: CASSQDRGGAGAGEQYF.

The chain couples TRBV13 to TRBJ2-2; the match to TRBD2 covers 13 bases. Unmatched junction bases numbered 2, after V lost 0 bases and J lost 4 bases. The CDR3 is made up of 17 amino acids. CDR1 is PRHDT, CDR2 FYEKMQ, per germline (reference sequence). CDR3 sequence reads: CASSLGGLAGATGELFF. CDR3 in DNA: TGTGCCAGCAGCTTAGGAGGACTAGCGGGAGCCACCGGGGAGCTGTTTTTT.

This clone was seen a few times. This chain's CDR3 is CASSAGNYGYTF. CDR3 nucleotide sequence: TGTGCCAGCAGTGCAGGGAACTATGGCTACACCTTC. This chain links TRBV6-6 with TRBJ1-2, with a weak D call TRBD1 (5 bases). V was clipped by 5 bases and J by 2 bases, with 6 bases between them. The CDR3 runs to 12 residues. The germline V gene encodes CDR1 MNHNY and CDR2 SVGAGI (reference sequence).

CDR3 amino acids: CASPRTGATGELFF. CDR3 DNA sequence: TGTGCCAGCCCGAGGACAGGGGCCACCGGGGAGCTGTTTTTT. The rearrangement links TRBV7-9 to TRBJ2-2, with TRBD1 matching over 9 bases. Trimming took 8 bases from V and 4 from J; bases not matched to a gene: 5. Per germline, CDR1 SEHNR and CDR2 FQNEAQ (reference sequence). This CDR3 contains 14 residues. The full variable domain, rest sourced from reference TRBV7-9 and TRBJ2-2, is DTGVSQNPRHKITKRGQNVTFRCDPISEHNRLYWYRQTLGQGPEFLTYFQNEAQLEKSRLLSDRFSAERPKGSFSTLEIQRTEQGDSAMYLCASPRTGATGELFFGEGSRLTVL.

J is TRBJ2-4 and V is TRBV2, with D maybe TRBD1 (5 bases). This CDR3 spans 16 amino acids. Germline V gives CDR1 SNHLY, CDR2 FYNNEI. V was pared by 6 bases and J by 1 base, with 16 bases between. CDR3 residues: CASSQPQGPAKNIQYF. CDR3 nucleotide sequence: TGTGCCAGCAGCCAGCCTCAGGGTCCGGCCAAAAACATTCAGTACTTC.

The rearrangement uses TRBV5-1 and TRBJ2-1, with 9 nucleotides matching TRBD2. Germline V lookup: CDR1 SGHRS, CDR2 YFSETQ. The CDR3 consists of 17 residues. V lost 0 bases to trimming and J lost 1 base; unmatched junction nucleotides: 5. CDR3 bases: TGCGCCAGCAGCTTGGCCTCGACTAGCGGATCCTACAATGAGCAGTTCTTC. It specifies CASSLASTSGSYNEQFF.

The chain recombines TRBV4-2 with TRBJ2-1; 12 bases are a match to TRBD2. The CDR3 has 17 residues. V shed 4 bases, J shed 6 bases, and the junction held 10 bases outside the gene matches. Germline assignment: CDR1 LGHNA and CDR2 YNFKEQ. The CDR3 DNA reads as TGTGCCAGCAGCCCCGTTCGGGCTAGCGGGAGGGTCAATGAGCAGTTCTTC. The encoded protein is CASSPVRASGRVNEQFF.

The gene calls are TRBV27 and TRBJ2-3; no reliable D call. Germline values: CDR1 MNHEY, CDR2 SMNVEV (reference sequence). The CDR3 has 15 residues. V was shortened by 1 base and J by 1 base, with 9 bases between the two germline ends. CDR3 coding DNA: TGTGCCAGCAGTTTATATTGGGCCCGCACAGATACGCAGTATTTT. It codes for CASSLYWARTDTQYF.

The chain couples TRBV19 to TRBJ1-1; unclear D gene. The germline V gene has CDR1 LNHDA and CDR2 SQIVND (reference sequence). V was trimmed by 1 base and J by 0 bases, leaving 9 bases between them. The CDR3 is made up of 15 amino acids. The CDR3 sequence: CASSIVAALNTEAFF. In DNA, the CDR3 is TGTGCCAGTAGTATAGTAGCGGCCTTGAACACTGAAGCTTTCTTT. The full variable domain, with the rest looked up from reference TRBV19 and TRBJ1-1, is DGGITQSPKYLFRKEGQNVTLSCEQNLNHDAMYWYRQDPGQGLRLIYYSQIVNDFQKGDIAEGYSVSREKKESFPLTVTSAQKNPTAFYLCASSIVAALNTEAFFGQGTRLTVV.

The chain combines TRBV4-2 with TRBJ1-2, with 7 bases matching TRBD1. With V trimmed by 4 bases and J by 5 bases, 4 bases remained unmatched. CDR3 length: 13 amino acids. Germline assignment: CDR1 LGHNA and CDR2 YNFKEQ. CDR3 sequence reads: CASSPGTAYGYTF. In DNA form, the CDR3 reads TGTGCCAGCAGCCCGGGGACAGCTTATGGCTACACCTTC.

In its sample, this clone was seen a few times. As DNA, the CDR3 is TGTGCCAGCAGCTTAAGTCAGGGGAACACTGAAGCTTTCTTT. Residues: CASSLSQGNTEAFF. The chain couples TRBV7-9 to TRBJ1-1; maybe TRBD1 (5 bases). The V gene lost 2 bases and the J gene lost 1 base, with 8 bases spanning the gap. The germline gives CDR1 SEHNR, CDR2 FQNEAQ (reference sequence). This CDR3 has 14 amino acids.

A few counts support this clone. The genes are TRBV5-1 and TRBJ1-1, with TRBD1 identical over 7 bases. V shed 3 bases and J 0 bases; nucleotides not matched to a gene: 2. CDR1 and CDR2 (germline): SGHRS, YFSETQ. The CDR3 extends over 14 amino acids. CDR3 in amino acids: CASSYDRVNTEAFF. The CDR3 DNA reads TGCGCCAGCAGCTACGACAGGGTGAACACTGAAGCTTTCTTT.

V and J are TRBV9 and TRBJ1-1; 8 bases match TRBD1. The CDR3 consists of 14 residues. Germline V lookup: CDR1 SGDLS, CDR2 YYNGEE. V lost 2 bases, J lost 1 base, and 1 base stayed unmatched. The CDR3 sequence: CASSVQGANTEAFF. DNA for the CDR3: TGTGCCAGCAGCGTGCAGGGGGCGAACACTGAAGCTTTCTTT.

The J gene is TRBJ1-1, the V gene TRBV19; possibly TRBD1 for D (5 bases). The CDR3 loop spans 18 amino acids. With 5 bases removed from V and 0 bases from J, the gap between germline ends came to 22 bases. From germline, CDR1 is LNHDA and CDR2 SQIVND (reference sequence). The CDR3: CASSLQWTGVGMNTEAFF. The CDR3 nucleotides read TGTGCCAGTAGTCTCCAATGGACGGGGGTAGGCATGAACACTGAAGCTTTCTTT.

This clone came up a few times. The CDR3 coding sequence is TGTGCCAGCAGTTCGGGCGGGCAGAACTATGGCTACACCTTC. It translates to CASSSGGQNYGYTF. This chain uses TRBV28 with TRBJ1-2; D call uncertain. V shed 4 bases and J shed 2 bases, with 11 bases lying between them. The CDR3 has 14 amino acids. From germline, CDR1 is MDHEN and CDR2 SYDVKM.

The chain couples TRBV28 to TRBJ1-1; possible D gene TRBD1, 6 bases. CDR1 is MDHEN, CDR2 SYDVKM, per germline. The V end was cut by 8 bases, the J end by 4 bases, with 17 bases between. The CDR3 runs to 14 residues. CDR3 sequence reads: CASPPPTGGTEAFF. CDR3 coding DNA: TGTGCCAGCCCTCCCCCGACAGGAGGCACTGAAGCTTTCTTT. Based on the CDR3 plus reference TRBV28 and TRBJ1-1, the full variable domain is DVKVTQSSRYLVKRTGEKVFLECVQDMDHENMFWYRQDPGLGLRLIYFSYDVKMKEKGDIPEGYSVSREKKERFSLILESASTNQTSMYLCASPPPTGGTEAFFGQGTRLTVV.